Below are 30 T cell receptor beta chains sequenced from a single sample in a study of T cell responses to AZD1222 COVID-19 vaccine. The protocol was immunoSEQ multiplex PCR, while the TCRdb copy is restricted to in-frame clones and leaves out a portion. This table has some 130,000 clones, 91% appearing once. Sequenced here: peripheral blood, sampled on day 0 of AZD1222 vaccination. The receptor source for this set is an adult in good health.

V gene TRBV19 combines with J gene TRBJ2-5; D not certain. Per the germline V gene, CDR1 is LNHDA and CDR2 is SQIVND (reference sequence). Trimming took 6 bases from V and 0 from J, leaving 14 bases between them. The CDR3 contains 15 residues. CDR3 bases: TGTGCCAGTAGAGGCCCAAACAGATACCAAGAGACCCAGTACTTC. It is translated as CASRGPNRYQETQYF.

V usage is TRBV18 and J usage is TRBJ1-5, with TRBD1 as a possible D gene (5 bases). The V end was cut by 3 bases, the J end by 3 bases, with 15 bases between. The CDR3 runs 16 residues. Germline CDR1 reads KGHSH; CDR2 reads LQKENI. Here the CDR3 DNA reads TGTGCCAGCTCACCGAGCGGGACTCAAATCAATCAGCCCCAGCATTTT. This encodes CASSPSGTQINQPQHF. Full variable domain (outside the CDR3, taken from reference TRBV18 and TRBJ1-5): NAGVMQNPRHLVRRRGQEARLRCSPMKGHSHVYWYRQLPEEGLKFMVYLQKENIIDESGMPKERFSAEFPKEGPSILRIQQVVRGDSAAYFCASSPSGTQINQPQHFGDGTRLSIL.

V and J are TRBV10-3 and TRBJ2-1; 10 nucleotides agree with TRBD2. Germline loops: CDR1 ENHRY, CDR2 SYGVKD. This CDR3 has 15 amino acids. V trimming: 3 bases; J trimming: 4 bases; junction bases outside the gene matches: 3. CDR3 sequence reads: CAISEAGGGYNEQFF. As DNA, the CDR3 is TGTGCCATCAGTGAAGCGGGAGGGGGTTACAATGAGCAGTTCTTC.

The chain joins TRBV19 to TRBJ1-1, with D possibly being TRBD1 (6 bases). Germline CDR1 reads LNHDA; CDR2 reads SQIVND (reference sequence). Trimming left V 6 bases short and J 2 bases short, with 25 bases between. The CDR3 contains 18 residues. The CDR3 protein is CASSHSLAGTGRNTEAFF. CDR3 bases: TGTGCCAGTAGCCACAGCCTCGCGGGCACAGGGAGAAACACTGAAGCTTTCTTT.

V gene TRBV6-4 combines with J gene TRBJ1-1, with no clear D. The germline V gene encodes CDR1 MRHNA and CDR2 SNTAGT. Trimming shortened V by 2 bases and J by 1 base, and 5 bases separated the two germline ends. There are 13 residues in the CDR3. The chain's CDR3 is CASSDGPNTEAFF. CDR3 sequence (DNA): TGTGCCAGCAGTGACGGACCGAACACTGAAGCTTTCTTT.

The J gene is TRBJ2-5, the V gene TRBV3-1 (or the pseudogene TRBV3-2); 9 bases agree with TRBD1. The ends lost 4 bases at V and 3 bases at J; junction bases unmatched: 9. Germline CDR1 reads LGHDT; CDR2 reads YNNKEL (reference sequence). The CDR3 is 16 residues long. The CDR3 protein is CASSPTGGAGKETQYF. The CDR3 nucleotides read TGTGCCAGCAGCCCAACAGGGGGCGCCGGAAAAGAGACCCAGTACTTC.

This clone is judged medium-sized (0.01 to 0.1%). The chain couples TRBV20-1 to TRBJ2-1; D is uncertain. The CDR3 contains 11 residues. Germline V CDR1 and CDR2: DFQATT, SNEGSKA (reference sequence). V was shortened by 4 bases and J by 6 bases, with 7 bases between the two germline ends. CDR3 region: CSAKPLNEQFF. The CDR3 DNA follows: TGCAGTGCTAAGCCCCTCAATGAGCAGTTCTTC.

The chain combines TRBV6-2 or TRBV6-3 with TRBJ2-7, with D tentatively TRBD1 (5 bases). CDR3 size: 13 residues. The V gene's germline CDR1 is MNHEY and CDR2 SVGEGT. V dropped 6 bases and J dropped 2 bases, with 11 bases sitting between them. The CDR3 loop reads CASSRQTPYEQYF. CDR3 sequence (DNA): TGTGCCAGCAGCAGACAGACCCCCTACGAGCAGTACTTC.

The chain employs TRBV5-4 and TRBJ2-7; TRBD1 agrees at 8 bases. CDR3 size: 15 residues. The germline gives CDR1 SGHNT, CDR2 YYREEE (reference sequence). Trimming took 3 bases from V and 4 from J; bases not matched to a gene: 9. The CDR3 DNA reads TGTGCCAGCAGCTATGCGACAGGGGCCCCTTACGAGCAGTACTTC. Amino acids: CASSYATGAPYEQYF.

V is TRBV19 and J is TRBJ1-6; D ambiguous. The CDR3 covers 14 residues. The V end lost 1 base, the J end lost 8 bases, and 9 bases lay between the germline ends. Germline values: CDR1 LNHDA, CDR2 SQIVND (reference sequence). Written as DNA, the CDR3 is TGTGCCAGTAGTATAGGTACTTTGGATTCACCCCTCCACTTT. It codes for CASSIGTLDSPLHF. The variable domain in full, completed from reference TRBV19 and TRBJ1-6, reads DGGITQSPKYLFRKEGQNVTLSCEQNLNHDAMYWYRQDPGQGLRLIYYSQIVNDFQKGDIAEGYSVSREKKESFPLTVTSAQKNPTAFYLCASSIGTLDSPLHFGNGTRLTVT.

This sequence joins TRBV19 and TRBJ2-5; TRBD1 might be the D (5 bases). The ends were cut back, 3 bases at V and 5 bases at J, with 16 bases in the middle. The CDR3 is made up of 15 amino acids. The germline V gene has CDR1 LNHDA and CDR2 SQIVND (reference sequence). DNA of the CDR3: TGTGCCAGTAGTATCTCGCCAGGGAAGAGTGAGACCCAGTACTTC. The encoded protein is CASSISPGKSETQYF.

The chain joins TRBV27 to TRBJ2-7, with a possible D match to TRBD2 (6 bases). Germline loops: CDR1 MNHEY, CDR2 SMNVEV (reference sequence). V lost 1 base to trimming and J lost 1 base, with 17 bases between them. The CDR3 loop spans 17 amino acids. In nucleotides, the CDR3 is TGTGCCAGCAGTTTATTCTTCGCGGGGCAGAGTTCCTACGAGCAGTACTTC. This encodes CASSLFFAGQSSYEQYF.

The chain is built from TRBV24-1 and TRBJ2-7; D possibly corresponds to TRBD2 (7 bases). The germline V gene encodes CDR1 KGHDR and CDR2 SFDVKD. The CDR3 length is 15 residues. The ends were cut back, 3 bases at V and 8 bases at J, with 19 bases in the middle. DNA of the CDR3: TGTGCCACCAGTGATGGGGGGGCTCCCTCTGTCCAGCAGTACTTC. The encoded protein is CATSDGGAPSVQQYF.

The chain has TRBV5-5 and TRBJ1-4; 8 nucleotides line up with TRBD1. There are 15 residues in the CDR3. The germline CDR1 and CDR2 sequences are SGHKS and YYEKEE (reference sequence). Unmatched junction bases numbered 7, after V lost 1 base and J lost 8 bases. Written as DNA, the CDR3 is TGTGCCAGCAGCTTGTTACAGGGGGACAAAGAAAAACTGTTTTTT. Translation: CASSLLQGDKEKLFF.

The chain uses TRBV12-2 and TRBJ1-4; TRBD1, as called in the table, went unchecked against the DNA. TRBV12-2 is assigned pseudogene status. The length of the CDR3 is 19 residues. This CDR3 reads CASRFSGGGTGGAFEKLFF. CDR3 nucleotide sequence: TGTGCAAGTCGCTTTAGCGGGGGTGGGACAGGGGGCGCATTTGAAAAACTGTTTTTT.

The CDR3 protein is CASSSSPGLYGYTF. The CDR3 DNA sequence: TGTGCCAGCAGCTCCTCTCCGGGGCTCTATGGCTACACCTTC. The rearrangement links TRBV11-2 to TRBJ1-2; possibly TRBD1 for D (5 bases). Germline CDR1 and CDR2: SGHAT and FQNNGV. This CDR3 comprises 14 residues. Trimming cost V 4 bases and J 4 bases, with 13 bases left between them. The whole variable domain, remainder taken from reference TRBV11-2 and TRBJ1-2, is EAGVAQSPRYKIIEKRQSVAFWCNPISGHATLYWYQQILGQGPKLLIQFQNNGVVDDSQLPKDRFSAERLKGVDSTLKIQPAKLEDSAVYLCASSSSPGLYGYTFGSGTRLTVV.

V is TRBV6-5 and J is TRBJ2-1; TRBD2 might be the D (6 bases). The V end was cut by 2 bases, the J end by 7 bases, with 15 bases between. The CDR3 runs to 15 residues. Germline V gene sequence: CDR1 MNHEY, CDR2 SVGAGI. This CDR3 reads CASSYGGASSNEQFF. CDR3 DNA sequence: TGTGCCAGCAGTTACGGCGGGGCCTCCTCGAATGAGCAGTTCTTC.

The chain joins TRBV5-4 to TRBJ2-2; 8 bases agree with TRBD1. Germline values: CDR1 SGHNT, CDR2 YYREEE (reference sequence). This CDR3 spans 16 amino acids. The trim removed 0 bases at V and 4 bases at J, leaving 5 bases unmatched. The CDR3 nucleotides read TGTGCCAGCAGCTTGGCCAGGGGGCGTTTCACCGGGGAGCTGTTTTTT. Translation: CASSLARGRFTGELFF.

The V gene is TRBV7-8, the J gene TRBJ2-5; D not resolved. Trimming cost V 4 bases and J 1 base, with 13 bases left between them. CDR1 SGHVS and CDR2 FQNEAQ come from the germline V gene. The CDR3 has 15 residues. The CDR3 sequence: CASSWSLNLQETQYF. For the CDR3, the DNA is TGTGCCAGCAGCTGGTCGCTGAACCTCCAAGAGACCCAGTACTTC.

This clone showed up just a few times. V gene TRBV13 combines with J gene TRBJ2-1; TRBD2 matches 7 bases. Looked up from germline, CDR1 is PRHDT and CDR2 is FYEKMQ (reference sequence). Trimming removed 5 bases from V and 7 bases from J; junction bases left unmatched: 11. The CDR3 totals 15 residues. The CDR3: CASSLEGGPSNEQFF. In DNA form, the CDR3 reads TGTGCCAGCAGCCTGGAGGGAGGGCCGAGTAATGAGCAGTTCTTC. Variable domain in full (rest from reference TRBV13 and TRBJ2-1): AAGVIQSPRHLIKEKRETATLKCYPIPRHDTVYWYQQGPGQDPQFLISFYEKMQSDKGSIPDRFSAQQFSDYHSELNMSSLELGDSALYFCASSLEGGPSNEQFFGPGTRLTVL.

The CDR3 sequence: CASSEDGANTEAFF. CDR3 DNA sequence: TGTGCCAGCAGTGAAGACGGGGCGAACACTGAAGCTTTCTTT. V is TRBV25-1 and J is TRBJ1-1; the D gene is possibly TRBD1 (5 bases). The CDR3 covers 14 residues. CDR1 and CDR2 (germline): MGHDK, SYGVNS. Trimming took off 2 bases at V and 1 base at J, with 8 bases between the two ends.

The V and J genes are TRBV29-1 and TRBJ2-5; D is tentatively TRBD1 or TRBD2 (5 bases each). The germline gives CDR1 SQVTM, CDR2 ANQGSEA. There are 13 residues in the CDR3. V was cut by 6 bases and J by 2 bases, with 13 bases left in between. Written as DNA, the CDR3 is TGCAGCGTGGGGGTCGGATCTCAAGAGACCCAGTACTTC. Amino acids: CSVGVGSQETQYF. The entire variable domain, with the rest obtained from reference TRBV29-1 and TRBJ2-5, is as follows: SAVISQKPSRDICQRGTSLTIQCQVDSQVTMMFWYRQQPGQSLTLIATANQGSEATYESGFVIDKFPISRPNLTFSTLTVSNMSPEDSSIYLCSVGVGSQETQYFGPGTRLLVL.

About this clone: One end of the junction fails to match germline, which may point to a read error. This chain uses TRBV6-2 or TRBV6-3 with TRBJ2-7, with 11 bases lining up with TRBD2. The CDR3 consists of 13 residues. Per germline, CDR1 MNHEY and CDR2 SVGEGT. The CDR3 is CASSYSDLAGGLF. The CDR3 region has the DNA TGTGCCAGCAGTTACTCGGATCTAGCGGGAGGACTCTTC.

In nucleotides, the CDR3 is TGTGCCAGTAGTATTTTCCGTAGCAATCAGCCCCAGCATTTT. Its protein product is CASSIFRSNQPQHF. The rearrangement joins TRBV19 to TRBJ1-5; D is unclear. The V gene's germline CDR1 is LNHDA and CDR2 SQIVND (reference sequence). Trimming removed 3 bases at V and 0 bases at J, with 6 bases between. The CDR3 is 14 amino acids.

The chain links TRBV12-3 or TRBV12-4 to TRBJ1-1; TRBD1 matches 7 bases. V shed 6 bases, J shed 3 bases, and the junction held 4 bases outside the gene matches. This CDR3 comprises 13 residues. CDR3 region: CASRSQGYTEAFF. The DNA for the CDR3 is TGTGCCAGCAGGTCACAGGGGTACACTGAAGCTTTCTTT.

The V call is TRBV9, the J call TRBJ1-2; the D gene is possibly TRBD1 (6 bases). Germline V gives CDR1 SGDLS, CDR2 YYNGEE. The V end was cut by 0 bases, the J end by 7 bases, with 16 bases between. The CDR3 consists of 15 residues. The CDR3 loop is CASSVETGFVGGYTF. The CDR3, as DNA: TGTGCCAGCAGCGTAGAAACAGGGTTTGTTGGTGGCTACACCTTC. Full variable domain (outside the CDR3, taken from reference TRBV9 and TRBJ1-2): DSGVTQTPKHLITATGQRVTLRCSPRSGDLSVYWYQQSLDQGLQFLIQYYNGEERAKGNILERFSAQQFPDLHSELNLSSLELGDSALYFCASSVETGFVGGYTFGSGTRLTVV.

The CDR3 here is CATSRDLTHEQFF. CDR3 bases: TGTGCCACCAGCAGAGATCTGACCCATGAGCAGTTCTTC. The chain links TRBV15 to TRBJ2-1; D not resolved. CDR1 LNHNV and CDR2 YYDKDF come from the germline V gene (reference sequence). This CDR3 is built from 13 residues. Trimming took off 0 bases at V and 8 bases at J, with 8 bases between the two ends.

Here the CDR3 reads CASSLTADTQYF. DNA for the CDR3: TGTGCCAGCAGTTTAACGGCGGATACGCAGTATTTT. This chain uses TRBV27 with TRBJ2-3; D remains unclear. The CDR3 is made up of 12 amino acids. Per germline, CDR1 MNHEY and CDR2 SMNVEV (reference sequence). V was trimmed by 2 bases and J by 6 bases, leaving 6 bases between them.

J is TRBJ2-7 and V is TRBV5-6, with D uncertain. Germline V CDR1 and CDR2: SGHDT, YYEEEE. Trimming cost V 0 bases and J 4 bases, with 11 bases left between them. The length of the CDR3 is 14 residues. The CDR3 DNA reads TGTGCCAGCAGCTTGGGGTTAGGGCAATACGAGCAGTACTTC. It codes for CASSLGLGQYEQYF.

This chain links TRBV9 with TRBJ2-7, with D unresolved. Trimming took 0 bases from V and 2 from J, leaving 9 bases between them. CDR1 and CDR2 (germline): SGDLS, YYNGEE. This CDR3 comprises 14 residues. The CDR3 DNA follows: TGTGCCAGCAGCGTAGCTGCCCTACCCTACGAGCAGTACTTC. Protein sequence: CASSVAALPYEQYF.